This T cell receptor beta chain was sequenced in a study of shared clonotypes between healthy human individuals. The study ran the assay at deep level. Generated by immunoSEQ multiplex PCR, the TCRdb table keeps only in-frame clones and is missing some. The sample contains 2.3 million or so clones, over 85% of which appear only once. General study points: Four donors had around 5.5% of their naive CD4 clonotypes in common.

To note about this clone: The target antigen is unknown.

Sequenced sample: naive CD4+ T cells from PBMCs. The sample's subset: CD45RA+ positively selected. This TCR derives from a man between 18 and 35 years old in good health. Some clones in this sample may be carry-over from other donors' samples.

The CDR3 nucleotides are TGTGCCAGCAGCCCACCCTATGGCGAGCAGTACTTC. This codes for CASSPPYGEQYF. V is TRBV11-3 and J is TRBJ2-7, with D hard to call. The CDR3 length is 12 residues. Deletions cut 5 bases from V and 6 bases from J, with 11 bases between. CDR1 is SGHNT and CDR2 is YENEEA in the germline V gene.